Listed here are 23 T cell receptor beta chains from one sample, sequenced in a study of OX40 agonist ivuxolimab in advanced cancers. Using immunoSEQ multiplex PCR, the repertoire was profiled, and TCRdb retains in-frame clones only, with some absent. Of 89,000 or so clones listed, 75% to 95% are singletons. The sequenced sample was CD4+ or CD8+ T cells sorted from blood, obtained in a trial of the OX40 agonist ivuxolimab. Source of these receptors: an adult with an advanced solid tumor such as melanoma, head and neck, liver or kidney cancer.

The chain is built from TRBV2 and TRBJ2-1; 8 positions match TRBD2. The V segment lost 3 bases and the J segment 10 bases; nucleotides outside the gene matches: 11. The CDR3 has 15 residues. CDR1 SNHLY and CDR2 FYNNEI come from the germline V gene. This CDR3 reads CASSEAGGAYSEQFF. The DNA for the CDR3 is TGTGCCAGCAGTGAGGCGGGGGGTGCTTATTCGGAGCAGTTCTTC.

A single count supports this clone. CDR3 region: CASSIPGQGRSPLHF. CDR3 nucleotide sequence: TGTGCCAGTAGTATACCGGGACAGGGTCGATCACCCCTCCACTTT. The chain couples TRBV19 to TRBJ1-6, with 9 nucleotides matching TRBD1. This CDR3 contains 15 residues. CDR1 is LNHDA, CDR2 SQIVND, per germline (reference sequence). Losses at the gene ends were 2 bases for V and 10 bases for J; bases not matched to a gene: 6.

This clone was seen once. DNA of the CDR3: TGTGCCATCAGTGAGAGACTAGCGGGAGGGACGTTCAAGTCCTACGAGCAGTACGTC. Encoded protein: CAISERLAGGTFKSYEQYV. The chain joins TRBV10-3 to TRBJ2-7, with 14 bases that match TRBD2. The CDR3 has 19 residues. The germline CDR1 and CDR2 sequences are ENHRY and SYGVKD. After removal of 2 bases from V and 1 base from J, the junction contained 10 bases not matched to a gene.

The chain recombines TRBV6-6 with TRBJ1-2, with D hard to call. V was clipped by 5 bases and J by 0 bases, with 13 bases between them. Per germline, CDR1 MNHNY and CDR2 SVGAGI (reference sequence). This CDR3 comprises 15 residues. This CDR3 reads CASSQEPVANYGYTF. CDR3 DNA: TGTGCCAGCAGTCAAGAACCGGTAGCTAACTATGGCTACACCTTC.

The J gene is TRBJ1-5, the V gene TRBV18, with D hard to call. Trimming shortened V by 2 bases and J by 3 bases, and 5 bases separated the two germline ends. Looked up from germline, CDR1 is KGHSH and CDR2 is LQKENI. This CDR3 is built from 13 residues. The CDR3 DNA reads as TGTGCCAGCTCACCAGGTGTCAATCAGCCCCAGCATTTT. Protein sequence: CASSPGVNQPQHF. Filled out from reference TRBV18 and TRBJ1-5, the complete variable domain reads NAGVMQNPRHLVRRRGQEARLRCSPMKGHSHVYWYRQLPEEGLKFMVYLQKENIIDESGMPKERFSAEFPKEGPSILRIQQVVRGDSAAYFCASSPGVNQPQHFGDGTRLSIL.

The rearrangement joins TRBV7-6 to TRBJ1-2; D gene ambiguous. Per the germline V gene, CDR1 is SGHVS and CDR2 is FNYEAQ. The V gene lost 3 bases and the J gene lost 2 bases, with 7 bases spanning the gap. The CDR3 is 13 residues long. The CDR3 here is CASSFGKNYGYTF. The DNA of the CDR3 is TGTGCCAGCAGCTTCGGGAAAAACTATGGCTACACCTTC.

This sequence joins TRBV6-5 and TRBJ2-7; perhaps TRBD1 as D (6 bases). V lost 5 bases to trimming and J lost 2 bases, with 16 bases between them. Germline assignment: CDR1 MNHEY and CDR2 SVGAGI. The CDR3 is 15 residues long. The CDR3 bases are TGTGCCAGCAGTCCGGACTGGACAGCCGCCTACGAGCAGTACTTC. Translation gives CASSPDWTAAYEQYF.

V and J are TRBV7-3 and TRBJ2-2, with 7 bases aligning to TRBD1. This CDR3 has 14 amino acids. V was clipped by 5 bases and J by 5 bases; unmatched bases: 5. In germline, CDR1 is SGHTA, CDR2 FQGTGA. The CDR3 coding sequence is TGTGCCAGCAGCCCGGCCAGGGGGACCGGGGAGCTGTTTTTT. It is translated as CASSPARGTGELFF.

This rearrangement joins TRBV15 to TRBJ1-4, with TRBD1 as a possible D gene (6 bases). Looked up from germline, CDR1 is LNHNV and CDR2 is YYDKDF (reference sequence). The V gene lost 3 bases and the J gene lost 0 bases, with 17 bases spanning the gap. The length of the CDR3 is 18 residues. CDR3: CATSRRGDTFSTNEKLFF. Here the CDR3 DNA reads TGTGCCACCAGCAGGAGGGGGGACACATTTTCAACTAATGAAAAACTGTTTTTT.

V gene TRBV11-3 combines with J gene TRBJ2-7; TRBD1 matches at 8 bases. Germline CDR1 reads SGHNT; CDR2 reads YENEEA. V gave up 0 bases and J gave up 3 bases; unmatched junction bases: 4. The CDR3 length is 15 residues. The CDR3 coding sequence is TGTGCCAGCAGCTTAGATCATACAGGGGGCTACGAGCAGTACTTC. This translates into CASSLDHTGGYEQYF.

The rearrangement links TRBV6-5 to TRBJ2-2; no clear D. The V and J ends lost 5 bases and 7 bases respectively, with 14 bases between them. This CDR3 has 14 residues. Per germline, CDR1 MNHEY and CDR2 SVGAGI. The CDR3: CASSTFTEHGELFF. CDR3 in DNA: TGTGCCAGCAGTACCTTTACAGAGCACGGGGAGCTGTTTTTT.

This rearrangement joins TRBV6-6 to TRBJ1-5; 7 bases line up with TRBD1. The CDR3 has 16 amino acids. Germline-derived CDR1 and CDR2 are MNHNY and SVGAGI (reference sequence). V was pared by 5 bases and J by 1 base, with 8 bases of the junction left unmatched. CDR3 nucleotide sequence: TGTGCCAGCAGTCCTGACAGGGAAGGGAGCAATCAGCCCCAGCATTTT. Its protein product is CASSPDREGSNQPQHF.

The chain couples TRBV19 to TRBJ1-5; D is perhaps TRBD1 (6 bases). The germline V and J ends were trimmed by 5 bases and 0 bases, with 17 bases remaining between them. CDR3 length equals 17 residues. Germline lookup yields CDR1 LNHDA and CDR2 SQIVND (reference sequence). The CDR3: CASSSDSWGYSNQPQHF. The CDR3 DNA sequence: TGTGCCAGTAGTTCGGACAGCTGGGGGTATAGCAATCAGCCCCAGCATTTT.

The J gene is TRBJ2-1, the V gene TRBV10-2, with 9 nucleotides matching TRBD2. Germline loops: CDR1 WSHSY, CDR2 SAAADI. The CDR3 covers 18 residues. After removal of 0 bases from V and 0 bases from J, the junction contained 6 bases not matched to a gene. The CDR3 here is CASSESPSGTSSYNEQFF. DNA for the CDR3: TGCGCCAGCAGTGAGTCCCCTAGCGGGACGAGCTCCTACAATGAGCAGTTCTTC.

This clone was observed a handful of times. The chain employs TRBV30 and TRBJ1-1; D call uncertain. Trimming removed 2 bases at V and 8 bases at J, with 15 bases between. The CDR3 contains 13 residues. In germline, CDR1 is GTSNPN, CDR2 SVGIG (reference sequence). The CDR3, as DNA: TGTGCCTGGAGTACGACCTTTGGGATGGAAGCTTTCTTT. This sequence encodes CAWSTTFGMEAFF.

The V and J genes are TRBV28 and TRBJ1-5; D unclear. CDR3 length: 15 residues. V lost 7 bases and J lost 0, with 13 bases in between. Germline values: CDR1 MDHEN, CDR2 SYDVKM. CDR3 sequence (DNA): TGTGCCAGCACCGACCGGACGGTTAGCAATCAGCCCCAGCATTTT. As protein: CASTDRTVSNQPQHF.

The rearrangement links TRBV9 to TRBJ2-3; no definite D call. The CDR3 sequence is 15 residues long. The ends were cut back, 0 bases at V and 1 base at J, with 9 bases in the middle. The germline V gene encodes CDR1 SGDLS and CDR2 YYNGEE. CDR3 sequence reads: CASSVGWVGTDTQYF. The CDR3 DNA is TGTGCCAGCAGCGTAGGCTGGGTGGGCACAGATACGCAGTATTTT.

This clone showed up just once. The chain links TRBV4-1 to TRBJ1-6; D call uncertain. V lost 1 base and J lost 4, with 8 bases in between. Per germline, CDR1 MGHRA and CDR2 YSYEKL. The CDR3 is 15 residues long. The CDR3 DNA reads as TGCGCCAGCAGCCAAGGACCGTTGTATAATTCACCCCTCCACTTT. As protein: CASSQGPLYNSPLHF.

This clone showed up just a few times. The gene calls are TRBV9 and TRBJ2-5, with D tentatively TRBD2 (6 bases). Trimming shortened V by 0 bases and J by 3 bases, and 12 bases separated the two germline ends. The CDR3 runs 15 residues. Germline lookup yields CDR1 SGDLS and CDR2 YYNGEE. DNA for the CDR3: TGTGCCAGCAGCGTAGAAGGCGGGGAGAAAGAGACCCAGTACTTC. Translated, it gives CASSVEGGEKETQYF.

The rearrangement links TRBV30 to TRBJ2-3, with 9 positions matching TRBD1. CDR1 is GTSNPN, CDR2 SVGIG, per germline (reference sequence). Trimming cost V 3 bases and J 3 bases; bases outside gene matches: 4. There are 14 residues in the CDR3. For the CDR3, the DNA is TGTGCCTGGAGCACAGGGGGCGGGACAGATACGCAGTATTTT. The encoded protein is CAWSTGGGTDTQYF.

A single count supports this clone. The chain uses TRBV7-8 and TRBJ2-2; 8 bases map to TRBD1. This CDR3 spans 15 amino acids. The ends lost 3 bases at V and 7 bases at J; junction bases unmatched: 7. Germline lookup yields CDR1 SGHVS and CDR2 FQNEAQ. The chain's CDR3 is CASSLDRVKGGELFF. For the CDR3, the DNA is TGTGCCAGCAGCTTGGACAGGGTAAAAGGCGGGGAGCTGTTTTTT.

V and J are TRBV4-2 and TRBJ2-1; D not certain. The CDR3 consists of 13 residues. Between the trimmed V and J ends, which lost 3 bases and 11 bases, there was a span of 14 bases. The germline V gene encodes CDR1 LGHNA and CDR2 YNFKEQ. In nucleotides, the CDR3 is TGTGCCAGCAGCCACCCTACAACTGGCAAGCAGTTCTTC. Its protein is CASSHPTTGKQFF.

V usage is TRBV7-9 and J usage is TRBJ2-3; 10 positions match TRBD2. The germline gives CDR1 SEHNR, CDR2 FQNEAQ (reference sequence). V was clipped by 5 bases and J by 6 bases; unmatched bases: 8. The CDR3 runs 15 residues. The CDR3 bases are TGTGCCAGCAGCACAGTGAGCGGGGGGGTTGATACGCAGTATTTT. This sequence encodes CASSTVSGGVDTQYF.